The entry below gives a single T cell receptor beta chain sequence along with its context. Its antigen is currently unknown. This sample stems from a study of T cell responses to AZD1222 COVID-19 vaccine. Whole-study findings and limits: Donors were largely white British and mainly female; clonal diversity was possibly underestimated. At study baseline, merely five or six AZD1222 recipients were seropositive. Repertoires were sampled only after the peak T cell response.

Profiling relied on immunoSEQ multiplex PCR, and the TCRdb table lists in-frame clones only, not all of them. The sample records 75,000 to 85,000 clones, roughly 90% being singletons. Looked up from germline, CDR1 is SGHRS and CDR2 is YFSETQ. V dropped 4 bases and J dropped 3 bases, with 14 bases sitting between them. The CDR3 is 14 residues long. Second doses were pooled across both intervals (about 4 or about 12 weeks). This chain uses TRBV5-1 with TRBJ2-7; no clear D gene. The sequencing here drew on peripheral blood, taken 28 days after the second AZD1222 dose. The sequence was obtained from an adult who received the AZD1222 COVID-19 vaccine. This CDR3 is CASSKDTPGYEQYF. CDR3 in DNA: TGCGCCAGCAGCAAAGACACCCCGGGCTACGAGCAGTACTTC.